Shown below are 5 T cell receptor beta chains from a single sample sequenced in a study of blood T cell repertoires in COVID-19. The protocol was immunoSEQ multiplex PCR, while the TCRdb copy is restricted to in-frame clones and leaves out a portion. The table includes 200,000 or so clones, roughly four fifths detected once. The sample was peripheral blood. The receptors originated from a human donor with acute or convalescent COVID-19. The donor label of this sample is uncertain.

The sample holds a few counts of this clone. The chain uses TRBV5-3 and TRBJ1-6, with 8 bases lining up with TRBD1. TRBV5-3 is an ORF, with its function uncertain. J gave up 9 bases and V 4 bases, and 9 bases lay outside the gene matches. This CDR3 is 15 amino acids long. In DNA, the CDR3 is TGTGCCAGAAGCCCTCGGACAGGGATTTGTTCACCCCTCCACTTT. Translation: CARSPRTGICSPLHF.

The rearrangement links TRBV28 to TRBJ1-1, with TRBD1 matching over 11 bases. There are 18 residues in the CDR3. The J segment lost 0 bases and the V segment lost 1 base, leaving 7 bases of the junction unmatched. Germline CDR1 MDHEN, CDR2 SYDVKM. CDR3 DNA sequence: TGTGCCAGCAGTTTATTCTTGGACAGGGGGCAAATGAACACTGAAGCTTTCTTT. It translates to CASSLFLDRGQMNTEAFF.

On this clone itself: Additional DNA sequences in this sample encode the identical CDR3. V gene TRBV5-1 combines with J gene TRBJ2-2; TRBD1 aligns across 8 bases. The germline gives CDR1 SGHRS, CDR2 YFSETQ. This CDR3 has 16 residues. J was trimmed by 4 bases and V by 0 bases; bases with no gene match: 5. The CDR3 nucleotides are TGCGCCAGCAGCTTGGTGGGACAGGTTGGCACCGGGGAGCTGTTTTTT. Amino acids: CASSLVGQVGTGELFF.

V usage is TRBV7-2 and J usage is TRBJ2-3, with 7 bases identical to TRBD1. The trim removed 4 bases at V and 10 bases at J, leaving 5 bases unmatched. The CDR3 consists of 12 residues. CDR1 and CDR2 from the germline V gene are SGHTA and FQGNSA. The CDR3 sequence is CASSSRQGPQYF. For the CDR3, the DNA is TGTGCCAGCAGCTCCCGACAGGGACCGCAGTATTTT.

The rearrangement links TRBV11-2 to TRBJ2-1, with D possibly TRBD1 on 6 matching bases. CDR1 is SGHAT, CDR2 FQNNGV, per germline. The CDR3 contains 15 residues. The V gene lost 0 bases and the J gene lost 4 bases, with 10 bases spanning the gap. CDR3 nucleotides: TGTGCCAGCAGCTTAGAGGGGGCGACTTACAATGAGCAGTTCTTC. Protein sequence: CASSLEGATYNEQFF. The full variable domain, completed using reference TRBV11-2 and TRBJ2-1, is EAGVAQSPRYKIIEKRQSVAFWCNPISGHATLYWYQQILGQGPKLLIQFQNNGVVDDSQLPKDRFSAERLKGVDSTLKIQPAKLEDSAVYLCASSLEGATYNEQFFGPGTRLTVL.